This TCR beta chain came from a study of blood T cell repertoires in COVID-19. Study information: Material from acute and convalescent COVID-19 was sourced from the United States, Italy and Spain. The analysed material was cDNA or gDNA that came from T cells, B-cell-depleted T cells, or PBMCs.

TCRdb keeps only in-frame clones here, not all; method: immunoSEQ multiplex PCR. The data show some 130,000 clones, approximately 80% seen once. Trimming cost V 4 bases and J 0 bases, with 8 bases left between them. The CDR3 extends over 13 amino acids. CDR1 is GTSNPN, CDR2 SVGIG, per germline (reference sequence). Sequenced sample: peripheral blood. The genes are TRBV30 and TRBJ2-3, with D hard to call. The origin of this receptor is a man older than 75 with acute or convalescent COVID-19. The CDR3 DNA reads TGTGCCTGGATTAGATCGAGCACAGATACGCAGTATTTT. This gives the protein CAWIRSSTDTQYF.